These 5 T cell receptor beta chains were sequenced from one sample in a study of T cells in Graves' hyperthyroidism and ophthalmopathy. Amplified regions were TCR beta CDR3 sequences from RNA transcripts. The HTBI primer set drove a first-round RT-PCR of the TCR CDR3. TCRdb ran MiXCR on the multiplex PCR reads and lists one entry per CDR3 protein. The sample carries about 35,000 distinct CDR3 sequences, about 50% recorded once. The specimen was blood. The receptors come from a woman in her forties or fifties with Graves' hyperthyroidism that later progressed to Graves' ophthalmopathy.

Comments on this clonotype: Germline and junction disagree at one end, which may indicate a read error. This chain joins TRBV7-9 and TRBJ2-1; 10 bases map to TRBD2. The CDR3 is 14 residues long. Germline V CDR1 and CDR2: SEHNR, FQNEAQ (reference sequence). CDR3 sequence (DNA): TGTGCCAGCAACTTAGCGGGGGGCTACAATGAGCAGTTCTTC. This sequence encodes CASNLAGGYNEQFF.

Of note for this clonotype: Relative to the germline gene, one junction end is altered; a read error may explain this. This chain links TRBV19 with TRBJ1-1; D is possibly TRBD1 (6 bases). Germline V gene lookup returns CDR1 LNHDA and CDR2 SQIVND (reference sequence). The CDR3 loop spans 14 amino acids. CDR3 nucleotide sequence: TGTGCCAGTAGTATTTCGGGGGGGGGCTCTGAAGCTTCCTTT. This codes for CASSISGGGSEASF.

This clonotype was counted many times. The chain has TRBV9 and TRBJ2-1; the match to TRBD1 covers 9 bases. Trimming at V came to 2 bases and at J to 1 base, leaving 10 bases not matched to a gene. The length of the CDR3 is 18 residues. Germline V gene sequence: CDR1 SGDLS, CDR2 YYNGEE. The CDR3 is CASSVDNDRGLSYNEQFF. The CDR3 region has the DNA TGTGCCAGCAGCGTCGATAATGACAGGGGGTTATCCTACAATGAGCAGTTCTTC.

The rearrangement links TRBV5-4 to TRBJ2-1, with TRBD2 as a possible D gene (6 bases). This CDR3 comprises 16 residues. Germline V gene data show CDR1 as SGHNT and CDR2 as YYREEE (reference sequence). Trimming took 5 bases from V and 7 from J, leaving 22 bases between them. CDR3 loop: CASSRTGTRRLNEQFF. In DNA, the CDR3 is TGTGCCAGCAGTCGTACCGGGACTCGCCGCCTTAATGAGCAGTTCTTC.

This clonotype was observed many times. This sequence joins TRBV27 and TRBJ2-5, with no clear D. This CDR3 comprises 13 residues. Germline assignment: CDR1 MNHEY and CDR2 SMNVEV (reference sequence). The germline V and J ends were trimmed by 6 bases and 4 bases, with 12 bases remaining between them. CDR3 bases: TGTGCCAGCAGGACGGAGAGTCGAGAGACCCAGTACTTC. Protein sequence: CASRTESRETQYF.